Listed below are T cell receptor beta chains from one sample, sequenced in a study of blood T cell repertoires in COVID-19. Profiling relied on immunoSEQ multiplex PCR, and the TCRdb table lists in-frame clones only, not all of them. This table has 60,000 to 75,000 clones, roughly 89% appearing once. The source material was peripheral blood. The receptors originated from a woman aged 80 or over with acute or convalescent COVID-19. The CDR3 runs from the conserved cysteine through the conserved F or W. Each record gives: clone size, V gene, D gene, J gene, CDR3 DNA, CDR3 protein. The D gene is left open where the match is weak. The size field is filled for only some rows; it gives once, few, many or a size class.

clone size: NA; V gene: TRBV30; D gene: NA; J gene: TRBJ1-5; CDR3 DNA: TGTGCCTGGAGACAGGCGTTCAATCAGCCCCAGCATTTT; CDR3 protein: CAWRQAFNQPQHF
clone size: NA; V gene: TRBV7-2; D gene: TRBD2; J gene: TRBJ2-1; CDR3 DNA: TGTGCCAGCAGCTCCCAATTAGCCCGCGGGGGGGCCGTCAATGAGCAGTTCTTC; CDR3 protein: CASSSQLARGGAVNEQFF
clone size: NA; V gene: TRBV4-2; D gene: TRBD2; J gene: TRBJ2-2; CDR3 DNA: TGTGCCAGCAGCCAAACTAGCGGAGGCGGGGAGCTGTTTTTT; CDR3 protein: CASSQTSGGGELFF
clone size: NA; V gene: TRBV7-2; D gene: NA; J gene: TRBJ1-4; CDR3 DNA: TGTGCCAGCAGCTTAGCATTAGGTTTCTCGACAGGCCCTAATGAAAAACTGTTTTTT; CDR3 protein: CASSLALGFSTGPNEKLFF
clone size: NA; V gene: TRBV7-2; D gene: NA; J gene: TRBJ2-7; CDR3 DNA: TGTGCCAGCAGCTTAGGCAGGGGCAGCGAGCAGTACTTC; CDR3 protein: CASSLGRGSEQYF
clone size: NA; V gene: TRBV28; D gene: NA; J gene: TRBJ2-5; CDR3 DNA: TGTGCCAGCCGGGACACCGCGGCCCAGTACTTC; CDR3 protein: CASRDTAAQYF
clone size: NA; V gene: TRBV20-1; D gene: TRBD1; J gene: TRBJ1-2; CDR3 DNA: TGCAGTACCAGGGACAGCCCTTACTACACCTTC; CDR3 protein: CSTRDSPYYTF
clone size: NA; V gene: TRBV5-6; D gene: TRBD2; J gene: TRBJ2-7; CDR3 DNA: TGTGCCAGCAGACGCCGGGGACTAGCGGGGGGCCCGAGCTCCTACGAGCAGTACTTC; CDR3 protein: CASRRRGLAGGPSSYEQYF
clone size: NA; V gene: TRBV4-1; D gene: NA; J gene: TRBJ2-7; CDR3 DNA: TGCGCCAGCAGCCAAGATATCGCCAGTTTCTACGAGCAGTACTTC; CDR3 protein: CASSQDIASFYEQYF
clone size: NA; V gene: TRBV25-1; D gene: TRBD1; J gene: TRBJ1-2; CDR3 DNA: TGTGCCAGCAGAAGTCTCGGGACAGCCTATGGCTACACCTTC; CDR3 protein: CASRSLGTAYGYTF
clone size: NA; V gene: TRBV9; D gene: TRBD2; J gene: TRBJ2-3; CDR3 DNA: TGTGCCAGCAGCCACTTTAGCGGGAGGGCCACAGATACGCAGTATTTT; CDR3 protein: CASSHFSGRATDTQYF
clone size: NA; V gene: TRBV5-5; D gene: TRBD2; J gene: TRBJ2-3; CDR3 DNA: TGTGCCAGCAGCTTGGGGACTAGGGGCACAGATACGCAGTATTTT; CDR3 protein: CASSLGTRGTDTQYF
clone size: NA; V gene: TRBV4-2; D gene: NA; J gene: TRBJ1-1; CDR3 DNA: TGTGCCAGCAGCCAAGGGGCCGAGGCTTTCTTT; CDR3 protein: CASSQGAEAFF
clone size: few; V gene: TRBV10-3; D gene: NA; J gene: TRBJ1-5; CDR3 DNA: TGTGCCACTCTGGACTCCGTTAGCAATCAGCCCCAGCATTTT; CDR3 protein: CATLDSVSNQPQHF
clone size: NA; V gene: TRBV2; D gene: TRBD2; J gene: TRBJ2-1; CDR3 DNA: TGTGCCAGCAGTGAACTAGCGGTTAATGAGCAGTTCTTC; CDR3 protein: CASSELAVNEQFF
clone size: NA; V gene: TRBV5-6; D gene: NA; J gene: TRBJ2-7; CDR3 DNA: TGTGCCAGCAGCTTGGTGGGGGCTTCTAACTACGAGCAGTACTTC; CDR3 protein: CASSLVGASNYEQYF
clone size: NA; V gene: TRBV5-1; D gene: NA; J gene: TRBJ2-3; CDR3 DNA: TGCGCCAGCAGCCTGGGGGGGCTAGGGGATACGCAGTATTTT; CDR3 protein: CASSLGGLGDTQYF
clone size: NA; V gene: TRBV14; D gene: TRBD1; J gene: TRBJ1-1; CDR3 DNA: TGTGCCAGCAGCCCAGGGACAGTTGAAGCTTTCTTT; CDR3 protein: CASSPGTVEAFF
clone size: NA; V gene: TRBV3-1/TRBV3-2; D gene: NA; J gene: TRBJ2-2; CDR3 DNA: TGTGCCAGCAGCCAAGGGGGCCTAGGTAGGGCCGGGGAGCTGTTTTTT; CDR3 protein: CASSQGGLGRAGELFF
clone size: NA; V gene: TRBV6-6; D gene: NA; J gene: TRBJ1-6; CDR3 DNA: TGTGCCAGCAGCCGGACAGCGGGGAATTCACCCCTCCACTTT; CDR3 protein: CASSRTAGNSPLHF
clone size: NA; V gene: TRBV19; D gene: NA; J gene: TRBJ2-6; CDR3 DNA: TGTGCCAGTAGTATCAGAGGGGGTACTGGGGCCAACGTCCTGACTTTC; CDR3 protein: CASSIRGGTGANVLTF
clone size: NA; V gene: TRBV9; D gene: TRBD2; J gene: TRBJ2-7; CDR3 DNA: TGTGCCAGCAGTCCCGGGACTAGTGGGTACGAGCAGTACTTC; CDR3 protein: CASSPGTSGYEQYF
clone size: NA; V gene: TRBV7-6; D gene: TRBD2; J gene: TRBJ2-1; CDR3 DNA: TGTGCCAGCAGCTGGACTAGCGGGCGAAGCTCCTACAATGAGCAGTTCTTC; CDR3 protein: CASSWTSGRSSYNEQFF
clone size: NA; V gene: TRBV28; D gene: TRBD1; J gene: TRBJ2-6; CDR3 DNA: TGTGCCAGCAGGCCGGGACAGGCTTCTGGGGCCAACGTCCTGACTTTC; CDR3 protein: CASRPGQASGANVLTF
clone size: NA; V gene: TRBV5-4; D gene: NA; J gene: TRBJ2-7; CDR3 DNA: TGTGCCAGCAGCGCAGGCAGCTACTCCTACGAGCAGTACTTC; CDR3 protein: CASSAGSYSYEQYF
clone size: NA; V gene: TRBV5-4; D gene: NA; J gene: TRBJ2-1; CDR3 DNA: TGTGCCAGCAGCAGGACTAATGAGCAGTTCTTC; CDR3 protein: CASSRTNEQFF
clone size: NA; V gene: TRBV14; D gene: NA; J gene: TRBJ2-2; CDR3 DNA: TGTGCCAGCAGCCAATACCTTTGGGGAGGAGGGGACACCGGGGAGCTGTTTTTT; CDR3 protein: CASSQYLWGGGDTGELFF
clone size: NA; V gene: TRBV3-1/TRBV3-2; D gene: TRBD1; J gene: TRBJ2-7; CDR3 DNA: TGTGCCAGCAGCCAGTGGGGGACAGAATACGAGCAGTACTTC; CDR3 protein: CASSQWGTEYEQYF
clone size: few; V gene: TRBV5-1; D gene: NA; J gene: TRBJ1-2; CDR3 DNA: TGCGCCAGCAGCTTAGAAGCCAACTATGGCTACACCTTC; CDR3 protein: CASSLEANYGYTF
clone size: NA; V gene: TRBV19; D gene: TRBD1; J gene: TRBJ1-2; CDR3 DNA: TGTGCCAGTAGCTACCGGACAGGGCCCCTTGGCTACACCTTC; CDR3 protein: CASSYRTGPLGYTF
clone size: NA; V gene: TRBV7-9; D gene: TRBD1; J gene: TRBJ2-3; CDR3 DNA: TGTGCCAGCAGCGTCGGGACAGGGGGGGATACGCAGTATTTT; CDR3 protein: CASSVGTGGDTQYF
clone size: NA; V gene: TRBV5-1; D gene: NA; J gene: TRBJ2-5; CDR3 DNA: TGCGCCAGCAGCCCATCACCTTTGGGCGTGGAGACCCAGTACTTC; CDR3 protein: CASSPSPLGVETQYF
clone size: NA; V gene: TRBV7-2; D gene: NA; J gene: TRBJ2-2; CDR3 DNA: TGTGCCAGCAGCTTTAAGGGAGCAGTCGGGGAGCTGTTTTTT; CDR3 protein: CASSFKGAVGELFF
clone size: NA; V gene: TRBV7-2; D gene: TRBD1; J gene: TRBJ2-5; CDR3 DNA: TGTGCCAGCAGCCTTTATAGTACCCCGGGACAGCAAGAGACCCAGTACTTC; CDR3 protein: CASSLYSTPGQQETQYF
clone size: NA; V gene: TRBV5-1; D gene: TRBD2; J gene: TRBJ2-1; CDR3 DNA: TGCGCCAGCAGCTTTAGCGGGGGGACCTACAATGAGCAGTTCTTC; CDR3 protein: CASSFSGGTYNEQFF
clone size: NA; V gene: TRBV12-3/TRBV12-4; D gene: NA; J gene: TRBJ1-3; CDR3 DNA: TGTGCCAGCAGTCTACGAAATCTGAACACCATATATTTT; CDR3 protein: CASSLRNLNTIYF
clone size: once; V gene: TRBV3-1/TRBV3-2; D gene: NA; J gene: TRBJ1-6; CDR3 DNA: TGTGCCAGCAGCCCACACAGGGAATCACCCCTCCACTTT; CDR3 protein: CASSPHRESPLHF
clone size: NA; V gene: TRBV10-2; D gene: TRBD1; J gene: TRBJ2-5; CDR3 DNA: TGCGCCAGCAGTGGAACAGGGGGCGAGACCCAGTACTTC; CDR3 protein: CASSGTGGETQYF
clone size: NA; V gene: TRBV28; D gene: NA; J gene: TRBJ2-7; CDR3 DNA: TGTGCCAGCAGTTTGTCAGGTAATGAGCAGTACTTC; CDR3 protein: CASSLSGNEQYF
clone size: NA; V gene: TRBV14; D gene: NA; J gene: TRBJ1-3; CDR3 DNA: TGTGCCAGCAGCCAAGCGGCAGGGAGAAACACCATATATTTT; CDR3 protein: CASSQAAGRNTIYF
clone size: NA; V gene: TRBV7-6; D gene: NA; J gene: TRBJ2-7; CDR3 DNA: TGTGCCAGCAGCCTCCGGCCGGAGTGGTTCTACGAGCAGTACTTC; CDR3 protein: CASSLRPEWFYEQYF
clone size: NA; V gene: TRBV27; D gene: NA; J gene: TRBJ1-1; CDR3 DNA: TGTGCCAGCAGTTTATACCCCAGGTCTGAAGCTTTCTTT; CDR3 protein: CASSLYPRSEAFF
clone size: NA; V gene: TRBV5-8; D gene: NA; J gene: TRBJ2-2; CDR3 DNA: TGTGCCAGCAGCTTGGACCTGGCGGACACCGGGGAGCTGTTTTTT; CDR3 protein: CASSLDLADTGELFF
clone size: medium-sized; V gene: TRBV19; D gene: TRBD1; J gene: TRBJ1-2; CDR3 DNA: TGTGCCAGTAGTCCCCGGACAGGGAATGGCTACACCTTC; CDR3 protein: CASSPRTGNGYTF
clone size: few; V gene: TRBV6-4; D gene: TRBD2; J gene: TRBJ2-3; CDR3 DNA: TGTGCCAGCAGTGCGACTAGCGGCAGCACAGATACGCAGTATTTT; CDR3 protein: CASSATSGSTDTQYF
clone size: once; V gene: TRBV7-2; D gene: NA; J gene: TRBJ1-6; CDR3 DNA: TGTGCCAGCAGCTTATTGGGGACTGCAAATAATTCACCCCTCCACTTT; CDR3 protein: CASSLLGTANNSPLHF
clone size: NA; V gene: TRBV24-1; D gene: NA; J gene: TRBJ1-5; CDR3 DNA: TGTGCCACCAGTTCGAGGGTGGGCAATCAGCCCCAGCATTTT; CDR3 protein: CATSSRVGNQPQHF
clone size: NA; V gene: TRBV5-1; D gene: NA; J gene: TRBJ1-1; CDR3 DNA: TGCGCCAGCAGCTTGGGGGCAGAGACGACTGAAGCTTTCTTT; CDR3 protein: CASSLGAETTEAFF
clone size: NA; V gene: TRBV19; D gene: NA; J gene: TRBJ1-1; CDR3 DNA: TGTGCCAGTAGTATAGCCGCGTACACTGAAGCTTTCTTT; CDR3 protein: CASSIAAYTEAFF
clone size: NA; V gene: TRBV6-6; D gene: NA; J gene: TRBJ1-2; CDR3 DNA: TGTGCCAGCAGTTACGCGGGACGGGAGGCGGGCTACACCTTC; CDR3 protein: CASSYAGREAGYTF
clone size: NA; V gene: TRBV5-1; D gene: NA; J gene: TRBJ1-4; CDR3 DNA: TGCGCCAGCAGCTTTGGGGGCCGCGGAACTAATGAAAAACTGTTTTTT; CDR3 protein: CASSFGGRGTNEKLFF
clone size: NA; V gene: TRBV7-2; D gene: NA; J gene: TRBJ1-1; CDR3 DNA: TGTGCCAGCAGCTTAACACGGGGACTCACTGAAGCTTTCTTT; CDR3 protein: CASSLTRGLTEAFF
clone size: NA; V gene: TRBV28; D gene: NA; J gene: TRBJ1-2; CDR3 DNA: TGTGCCAGCAGTCTATCTGCTGGGGGCGGCTATGGCTACACCTTC; CDR3 protein: CASSLSAGGGYGYTF
clone size: NA; V gene: TRBV7-2; D gene: NA; J gene: TRBJ2-7; CDR3 DNA: TGTGCCAGCAGCTTAGCGTGGGACACCCCTCAGTACTTC; CDR3 protein: CASSLAWDTPQYF
clone size: NA; V gene: TRBV14; D gene: NA; J gene: TRBJ2-5; CDR3 DNA: TGTGCCAGCAGCCAAGATTTATCAGAGACCCAGTACTTC; CDR3 protein: CASSQDLSETQYF
clone size: NA; V gene: TRBV6-5; D gene: NA; J gene: TRBJ1-5; CDR3 DNA: TGTGCCAGCAGCGACAGCTATAGCAATCAGCCCCAGCATTTT; CDR3 protein: CASSDSYSNQPQHF
clone size: NA; V gene: TRBV6-5; D gene: TRBD1; J gene: TRBJ1-1; CDR3 DNA: TGTGCCAGCAGTTCCGCTCAGGGGGGTTTTGCTGAAGCTTTCTTT; CDR3 protein: CASSSAQGGFAEAFF
clone size: NA; V gene: TRBV28; D gene: TRBD2; J gene: TRBJ2-5; CDR3 DNA: TGTGCCAGCAGTTCCCCGGGGGGGCCAGAGACCCAGTACTTC; CDR3 protein: CASSSPGGPETQYF
clone size: NA; V gene: TRBV28; D gene: NA; J gene: TRBJ1-2; CDR3 DNA: TGTGCCACCAGGACCCGGGTTTATGGCTACACCTTC; CDR3 protein: CATRTRVYGYTF
clone size: NA; V gene: TRBV27; D gene: NA; J gene: TRBJ2-2; CDR3 DNA: TGTGCCAGCAGTCCAACCCCAGGGGCCACCGGGGAGCTGTTTTTT; CDR3 protein: CASSPTPGATGELFF